This TCR beta chain came from a study of tumor-infiltrating lymphocytes in primary liver carcinoma. Extraction of RNA together with DNA used roughly 19-32 mg of unsorted bulk tissue. Per tumor, sampling covered five separate regions. Details on this clonotype: Because it lacks the conserved phenylalanine or tryptophan at the end, this CDR3 is likely a read error.

Constant-region priming of 500 to 550 ng total RNA yielded TCR beta cDNA. Libraries covering TCR beta were generated through three nested multiplex PCR rounds (using a slightly modified ARM-PCR). TRBV1-TRBV30 forward primers and a C-beta reverse primer were used in the first two PCR rounds, which each ran for approximately 11 cycles. MiXCR was run by TCRdb on the multiplex PCR reads, yielding one entry per CDR3 protein. The sample lists about 130,000 distinct CDR3 sequences; 64% were seen once. This CDR3 has 14 residues. The V gene's germline CDR1 is SGHDN and CDR2 FVKESK. Trimming pared 3 bases from V and 8 bases from J, leaving 14 bases between.

The receptor's source is a woman aged 60-70 years with primary liver carcinoma and hepatitis B virus infection. This chain joins TRBV14 and TRBJ1-5, with D perhaps matching TRBD1 (5 bases). Sequencing was carried out using liver tumor tissue from sampling region 3. Subset in this sample: tumor region T3, left-lateral pole. The CDR3: CASSQAGTGKPQHL. The CDR3 DNA follows: TGTGCCAGCAGCCAGGCGGGGACGGGTAAGCCCCAGCATTTA.